The clone carrying this T cell receptor beta chain was detected a few times. Its antigen is not identified. This specimen includes other DNA sequences encoding the same CDR3. The data originate from a study of memory B cells and T cells in multiple sclerosis. General study points: Clone-set sizes differed between compartments, so shared clonotype counts needed normalization.

The CDR3 has 15 amino acids. V lost 1 base to trimming and J lost 8 bases, with 12 bases between them. Germline V CDR1 and CDR2: MNHEY, SMNVEV (reference sequence). After stimulus-free culture, autoproliferating CFSE-dim and non-proliferating CFSE-high T cells were sequenced separately. Roughly 4.5x10^7 CFSE-labeled PBMCs were cultured less than eight days unstimulated, then replicate wells were pooled. Without exogenous stimuli, around 0.49 uM CFSE-labeled PBMCs were cultured serum-free. Here immunoSEQ multiplex PCR was the method, and the copy in TCRdb shows in-frame clones only, minus some. The sample holds 35,000 to 55,000 clones; roughly 82% are singletons and the top ten take 1% to 1.3%.

The chain couples TRBV27 to TRBJ1-6; D call uncertain. The specimen was PBMCs from blood kept in culture. The receptor was isolated from a human donor with multiple sclerosis. CDR3 sequence reads: CASSLFLPRYSPLHF. In DNA form, the CDR3 reads TGTGCCAGCAGTTTATTTTTACCACGGTATTCACCCCTCCACTTT.